This T cell receptor beta chain was found in a study of blood T cell repertoires in COVID-19. Study background: COVID-19 samples collected from the United States, Italy and Spain covered acute and convalescent phases. T cells, B-cell-depleted T cells, or PBMCs provided the cDNA or gDNA that served as material.

In the authors' methods: Reference gene primer amplification yielded estimated nucleated cell counts. Repertoires were generated with immunoSEQ multiplex PCR, while TCRdb's copy carries only in-frame clones and drops some. For V, J and clone size, that table is used; D and trimming come from the DNA. The sample lists a few hundred thousand clones; around 81% were seen once. The receptor's source is a woman aged 25 to 39 who had recovered from COVID-19. Material for sequencing was peripheral blood.

The CDR3 region is CASSEGWQNNEQFF. DNA for the CDR3: TGTGCCAGCAGTGAAGGGTGGCAGAACAATGAGCAGTTCTTC. The chain has TRBV6-1 and TRBJ2-1; D is unresolved. The germline V gene has CDR1 MNHNS and CDR2 SASEGT. The germline V and J ends were trimmed by 1 base and 5 bases, with 9 bases remaining between them. CDR3 length equals 14 residues.